One sample yielded the 31 T cell receptor beta chains listed below, sequenced in a study of blood T cells in healthy people across ages (dated by TCRdb to the mid-2010s). To prepare the library, 5' RACE was applied. Sequenced using an Illumina HiSeq 2500. A second roughly 7 to 11 cycle PCR used a sample-barcoded 5' primer and a J-beta primer mix. TCRdb ran its own pipeline on the public reads, namely fastp trimming at Q25 and MiXCR clone calling, and kept in-frame beta chains. Every CDR3 protein is listed once, alongside the most common genes and DNA of its rows. The sample data list over 500,000 distinct CDR3 sequences, and 25% to 35% of these were observed just once. Under 4.5% of the sample comes from the top ten. The same data also contributed to another study, on T cells of mothers and their children.

Sequences were obtained from blood. The receptors here all came from a boy between 2 and 15 years old in good health.

V usage is TRBV18 and J usage is TRBJ2-5; D remains ambiguous. The DNA matches TRBJ2-7 better at its end, which makes the J call doubtful. The CDR3 totals 12 residues. The germline V gene has CDR1 KGHSH and CDR2 LQKENI. CDR3 region: CASSPQSYEQYF. CDR3 DNA sequence: TGTGCCAGCTCACCACAGTCCTACGAGCAGTACTTC.

In its sample, this clonotype was seen a few times. The junction departs from the called germline gene at one end, perhaps through a read error. This chain joins TRBV12-3 or TRBV12-4 and TRBJ2-5; no clear D gene. This CDR3 comprises 11 residues. CDR3 DNA sequence: TGTGCCAGCAGCCTAAAAACTTCCCAGGACTTC. It yields the protein CASSLKTSQDF.

The rearrangement joins TRBV2 to TRBJ2-4; D may correspond to TRBD1 or TRBD2 (5 bases each). The CDR3 covers 15 residues. V lost 3 bases and J 9 bases, leaving 18 bases between the germline ends. Germline-derived CDR1 and CDR2 are SNHLY and FYNNEI. CDR3 DNA: TGTGCCAGCAGTGACCTCGGCGGGCGTAGGGGCATTCAGTACTTC. It translates to CASSDLGGRRGIQYF. Full variable domain (missing parts from reference TRBV2 and TRBJ2-4): EPEVTQTPSHQVTQMGQEVILRCVPISNHLYFYWYRQILGQKVEFLVSFYNNEISEKSEIFDDQFSVERPDGSNFTLKIRSTKLEDSAMYFCASSDLGGRRGIQYFGAGTRLSVL.

This clonotype was seen a few times. The chain joins TRBV10-1 to TRBJ2-1; TRBD2 matches at 10 bases. This CDR3 spans 14 amino acids. CDR1 and CDR2 (germline): WNHNN, SYGVQD (reference sequence). V lost 3 bases to trimming and J lost 10 bases; unmatched junction nucleotides: 6. The CDR3 loop reads CASSDLAGAREQFF. CDR3 sequence (DNA): TGCGCCAGCAGTGATCTAGCGGGAGCTCGGGAGCAGTTCTTC.

V gene TRBV11-2 combines with J gene TRBJ2-5, with D hard to call. Judging by the DNA end, TRBJ2-1 fits better; the J call may be wrong. In germline, CDR1 is SGHAT, CDR2 FQNNGV. This CDR3 has 11 residues. CDR3 bases: TGTGCCAGCAGCTTAGAGCGGGAGCAGTTCTTC. It is translated as CASSLEREQFF.

As concerns this clonotype: Sequence at one end of the junction differs from germline and may be a read error. The V call is TRBV27, the J call TRBJ2-1, with TRBD1 matching 10 bases. CDR1 and CDR2 from the germline V gene are MNHEY and SMNVEV (reference sequence). This CDR3 contains 16 residues. CDR3 DNA sequence: TGTGCCAGCAGTCGAGGACAGGGGGTGGCCTACAATGAGCGGTTCTTC. Its translation: CASSRGQGVAYNERFF.

This chain connects TRBV7-9 to TRBJ2-5; 13 bases fit TRBD2. V shed 2 bases and J 3 bases; nucleotides not matched to a gene: 9. CDR3 length equals 18 residues. The V gene's germline CDR1 is SEHNR and CDR2 FQNEAQ (reference sequence). The CDR3 DNA reads TGTGCCAGCAGCTTAAGGTTGAGGACTAGCGGGGGTGAAGAGACCCAGTACTTC. This encodes CASSLRLRTSGGEETQYF.

V usage is TRBV6-6 and J usage is TRBJ2-3; 13 bases map to TRBD2. The CDR3 contains 15 residues. The V and J ends lost 5 bases and 7 bases, in that order; junction bases with no gene match: 6. The germline gives CDR1 MNHNY, CDR2 SVGAGI (reference sequence). The CDR3, as DNA: TGTGCCAGCAGTCCCGGGACTAGCGGGACGTATACGCAGTATTTT. Translating it yields CASSPGTSGTYTQYF.

V and J are TRBV7-8 and TRBJ2-5; 8 bases are shared with TRBD2. J was trimmed by 3 bases and V by 7 bases; bases with no gene match: 4. The CDR3 is 13 amino acids. CDR1 is SGHVS and CDR2 is FQNEAQ in the germline V gene. CDR3 coding DNA: TGTGCCAGCAACCGGCGGGGGGAAGAGACCCAGTACTTC. Its translation: CASNRRGEETQYF.

The table lists this clonotype with a few counts. For the CDR3, the DNA is TGTGCCAGCAGCCCCTGGACAGGGGGCATCGACGAGCAGTACTTC. Encoded protein: CASSPWTGGIDEQYF. The V and J genes are TRBV13 and TRBJ2-7; TRBD1 matches 11 bases. The junction had 8 bases not matched to a gene; V was cut back by 5 bases and J by 5 bases. The germline CDR1 and CDR2 sequences are PRHDT and FYEKMQ (reference sequence). The CDR3 extends over 15 amino acids.

This chain connects TRBV14 to TRBJ2-5; D is possibly TRBD2 (6 bases). The tail of the sequence fits TRBJ2-1 better, so the J call may be wrong. The CDR3 length is 13 residues. Germline V CDR1 and CDR2: SGHDN, FVKESK. In DNA, the CDR3 is TGTGCCAGCAGCCAAGCCGGGAGCGGTGAGCAGTTCTTC. This gives the protein CASSQAGSGEQFF.

In this sample, this clonotype turned up many times. V usage is TRBV12-3 or TRBV12-4 and J usage is TRBJ2-7; no clear D. The CDR3 contains 11 residues. Between the trimmed V and J ends, which lost 4 bases and 2 bases, there was a span of 3 bases. For the CDR3, the DNA is TGTGCCAGCAGTTCCGCCTACGAGCAGTACTTC. It codes for CASSSAYEQYF.

The chain employs TRBV4-3 and TRBJ2-5; the match to TRBD2 covers 10 bases. Germline V CDR1 and CDR2: LGHNA, YSLEER. Germline trimming cut 3 bases from V and 3 bases from J; bases unmatched to any gene: 1. The CDR3 is 14 amino acids. In DNA form, the CDR3 reads TGCGCCAGCAGCCACGGACTAGCGGAAGAGACCCAGTACTTC. Residues: CASSHGLAEETQYF.

The table lists this clonotype with a few counts. The gene calls are TRBV5-1 and TRBJ2-3, with 7 bases that match TRBD2. Trimming cost V 1 base and J 1 base; bases outside gene matches: 3. CDR3 length equals 15 residues. Germline V gives CDR1 SGHRS, CDR2 YFSETQ. CDR3 sequence reads: CASSLYLAGTDTQYF. For the CDR3, the DNA is TGCGCCAGCAGCTTGTACCTAGCGGGCACAGATACGCAGTATTTT. Variable domain in full (rest from reference TRBV5-1 and TRBJ2-3): KAGVTQTPRYLIKTRGQQVTLSCSPISGHRSVSWYQQTPGQGLQFLFEYFSETQRNKGNFPGRFSGRQFSNSRSEMNVSTLELGDSALYLCASSLYLAGTDTQYFGPGTRLTVL.

The chain has TRBV4-1 and TRBJ2-7; no reliable D call. Trimming left V 3 bases short and J 2 bases short, with 8 bases between. This CDR3 is 13 amino acids long. The V gene's germline CDR1 is MGHRA and CDR2 YSYEKL. CDR3 loop: CASSQHTAYEQYF. The CDR3 region has the DNA TGCGCCAGCAGCCAGCACACAGCCTACGAGCAGTACTTC.

This clonotype turned up a few times. The V gene is TRBV5-5, the J gene TRBJ1-2; TRBD1 aligns across 8 bases. Germline loops: CDR1 SGHKS, CDR2 YYEKEE (reference sequence). Trimming took 4 bases from V and 4 from J; bases not matched to a gene: 3. This CDR3 is 13 amino acids long. In nucleotides, the CDR3 is TGTGCCAGCAGCATAGGACAGGGCTATGGCTACACCTTC. Encoded protein: CASSIGQGYGYTF. The variable domain in full, completed from reference TRBV5-5 and TRBJ1-2, reads DAGVTQSPTHLIKTRGQQVTLRCSPISGHKSVSWYQQVLGQGPQFIFQYYEKEERGRGNFPDRFSARQFPNYSSELNVNALLLGDSALYLCASSIGQGYGYTFGSGTRLTVV.

This chain links TRBV5-1 with TRBJ2-6; D gene unclear. V was shortened by 3 bases and J by 1 base, with 8 bases between the two germline ends. CDR3 length: 15 amino acids. From germline, CDR1 is SGHRS and CDR2 YFSETQ. CDR3 DNA: TGCGCCAGCAGCTCGGCTCTGTCTGGGGCCAACGTCCTGACTTTC. Translated, it gives CASSSALSGANVLTF. Full variable domain (remainder filled in from reference TRBV5-1 and TRBJ2-6): KAGVTQTPRYLIKTRGQQVTLSCSPISGHRSVSWYQQTPGQGLQFLFEYFSETQRNKGNFPGRFSGRQFSNSRSEMNVSTLELGDSALYLCASSSALSGANVLTFGAGSRLTVL.

This clonotype came up a few times. A read error may account for a junction end that differs from germline. Here the CDR3 DNA reads TGCGCCGGCAGCTTGGCTAGCGGGATAAACAATGAGCAGCTCTTC. Amino acid sequence: CAGSLASGINNEQLF. The J gene is TRBJ2-1, the V gene TRBV5-1; 9 bases map to TRBD2. Per the germline V gene, CDR1 is SGHRS and CDR2 is YFSETQ. CDR3 length: 15 residues.

The V call is TRBV6-5, the J call TRBJ1-2; 9 nucleotides agree with TRBD1. From germline, CDR1 is MNHEY and CDR2 SVGAGI. V shed 2 bases and J 6 bases; nucleotides not matched to a gene: 4. CDR3 length: 14 residues. CDR3 nucleotides: TGTGCCAGCAGTTACGTACGACAGGGGGATGGCTACACCTTC. Its protein product is CASSYVRQGDGYTF.

The rearrangement links TRBV2 to TRBJ1-5; D gene ambiguous. V was trimmed by 1 base and J by 6 bases, leaving 10 bases between them. Germline-derived CDR1 and CDR2 are SNHLY and FYNNEI. The CDR3 is 14 amino acids. This CDR3 reads CASSEEGFVQPQHF. The CDR3 bases are TGTGCCAGCAGTGAAGAGGGATTCGTTCAGCCCCAGCATTTT.

V is TRBV5-5 and J is TRBJ1-3; 7 bases fit TRBD1. The ends lost 3 bases at V and 3 bases at J; junction bases unmatched: 3. The CDR3 is 14 amino acids. Germline V CDR1 and CDR2: SGHKS, YYEKEE (reference sequence). CDR3 DNA sequence: TGTGCCAGCAGCTCGACAGGGCTTGGAAACACCATATATTTT. Encoded protein: CASSSTGLGNTIYF.

The chain carries TRBV7-2 and TRBJ1-3; tentative D call: TRBD1 (5 bases). The germline gives CDR1 SGHTA, CDR2 FQGNSA. This CDR3 spans 17 amino acids. V was trimmed by 5 bases and J by 1 base, leaving 18 bases between them. CDR3 region: CASSPRRRGGSGNTIYF. The DNA for the CDR3 is TGTGCCAGCAGCCCCCGTCGTAGGGGAGGATCTGGAAACACCATATATTTT.

V and J are TRBV12-3 or TRBV12-4 and TRBJ2-5; D gene uncertain. Between the trimmed V and J ends, which lost 3 bases and 2 bases, there was a span of 10 bases. The CDR3 runs 14 residues. The CDR3 reads CASSFAALQETQYF. CDR3 in DNA: TGTGCCAGCAGTTTTGCGGCCCTGCAAGAGACCCAGTACTTC.

Details on this clonotype: One end of the junction is discordant with germline, which a read error may explain. The gene calls are TRBV12-3 or TRBV12-4 and TRBJ2-3; D remains unclear. This CDR3 region has 15 residues. In DNA, the CDR3 is TGTGCCAGCAGTTTAAATGGAAGGGCGGCAGATGCGCAATATTTT. Protein product: CASSLNGRAADAQYF.

The J gene is TRBJ1-2, the V gene TRBV7-2; D not resolved. CDR3 length: 13 residues. V gave up 3 bases and J gave up 5 bases, with 10 bases separating them. CDR1 SGHTA and CDR2 FQGNSA come from the germline V gene. CDR3 sequence: CASSFTREYGYTF. DNA of the CDR3: TGTGCCAGCAGCTTTACAAGGGAATATGGCTACACCTTC.

This clonotype was counted between two and nine times. The V gene is TRBV25-1, the J gene TRBJ2-5, with unresolved D. With 1 base removed from V and 0 bases from J, the gap between germline ends came to 9 bases. The CDR3 length is 15 residues. Per the germline V gene, CDR1 is MGHDK and CDR2 is SYGVNS. This chain's CDR3 is CASSEFASHQETQYF. The CDR3 bases are TGTGCCAGCAGTGAATTTGCCAGCCACCAAGAGACCCAGTACTTC. Complete variable domain (other parts from reference TRBV25-1 and TRBJ2-5): EADIYQTPRYLVIGTGKKITLECSQTMGHDKMYWYQQDPGMELHLIHYSYGVNSTEKGDLSSESTVSRIRTEHFPLTLESARPSHTSQYLCASSEFASHQETQYFGPGTRLLVL.

This clonotype has only one observation. The chain uses TRBV12-3 or TRBV12-4 and TRBJ2-3, with 9 bases aligning to TRBD2. CDR3 length equals 16 residues. The V and J ends lost 5 bases and 4 bases, in that order; junction bases with no gene match: 10. The CDR3 reads CASSAACIAGADTQYF. For the CDR3, the DNA is TGTGCCAGCAGTGCAGCGTGCATAGCGGGAGCAGATACGCAGTATTTT.

V gene TRBV18 combines with J gene TRBJ1-5; D is ambiguous. Germline CDR1 reads KGHSH; CDR2 reads LQKENI. Trimming took off 2 bases at V and 2 bases at J, with 10 bases between the two ends. There are 15 residues in the CDR3. The CDR3 loop reads CASSPVGGGNQPQHF. The DNA of the CDR3 is TGTGCCAGCTCACCAGTTGGCGGAGGCAATCAGCCCCAGCATTTT.

This clonotype has a handful of counts. The V and J genes are TRBV12-3 or TRBV12-4 and TRBJ2-3, with 10 bases matching TRBD1. J lost 8 bases, V lost 3 bases, and 8 bases had no gene match. CDR3 size: 15 residues. The CDR3 sequence: CASSLPGQGKTTQYF. CDR3 in DNA: TGTGCCAGCAGTTTGCCGGGACAGGGGAAAACTACGCAGTATTTT.

The chain recombines TRBV20-1 with TRBJ1-4; maybe TRBD1 (6 bases). The CDR3 sequence is 13 residues long. Deletions cut 3 bases from V and 8 bases from J, with 13 bases between. Germline lookup yields CDR1 DFQATT and CDR2 SNEGSKA (reference sequence). CDR3 nucleotides: TGCAGTGCTAGGGAAGGGGGACGGGAAAAACTGTTTTTT. Protein: CSAREGGREKLFF.

The chain employs TRBV20-1 and TRBJ2-3; D is ambiguous. Germline-derived CDR1 and CDR2 are DFQATT and SNEGSKA (reference sequence). Trimming removed 6 bases at V and 1 base at J, with 23 bases between. The CDR3 length is 17 residues. The CDR3 is CSAIPEPLRIGTDTQYF. As DNA, the CDR3 is TGCAGTGCGATCCCGGAACCCTTGCGCATCGGCACAGATACGCAGTATTTT.